The T cell receptor beta chain described here comes from a study of cytomegalovirus exposure and HLA in healthy donors. Findings of the study overall: Within an earlier analysis, most TCR beta V segments proved productive either about 87% or about 30% of the time.

Healthy bone marrow donors made up the donors. Comments on this clone: Its antigen remains unknown.

The CDR3 runs 17 residues. With V trimmed by 3 bases and J by 9 bases, 11 bases remained unmatched. Germline lookup yields CDR1 SGHDN and CDR2 FVKESK. A multiplex PCR was run with 60 Vbeta primers and 13 Jbeta primers. Produced via immunoSEQ multiplex PCR; TCRdb's table is partial and in-frame only. The top ten clones hold under 3% of a sample with roughly 140,000 clones, roughly 80% of them seen once. V usage is TRBV14 and J usage is TRBJ2-1, with 13 bases that match TRBD2. Sequenced sample: PBMCs. The receptor was derived from a man aged 35-49 years in good health and CMV-seropositive. The CDR3 here is CASSHPLLAGGPSEQFF. CDR3 sequence (DNA): TGTGCCAGCAGCCACCCATTACTAGCGGGAGGGCCTAGTGAGCAGTTCTTC.